Shown below are 5 T cell receptor beta chains from a single sample sequenced in a study of cytomegalovirus exposure and HLA in healthy donors. The PCR contained 60 Vbeta and 13 Jbeta primers. Assay: immunoSEQ multiplex PCR; the TCRdb copy retains only in-frame clones and omits some. In the table there are under 150,000 clones, over 80% of which are singletons. The source material was PBMCs. These receptors originate from a male donor in good health and CMV-seronegative.

This clone has only one observation. The chain recombines TRBV7-2 with TRBJ1-2, with D perhaps TRBD1 (5 bases). The CDR3 consists of 15 residues. The germline V gene has CDR1 SGHTA and CDR2 FQGNSA. V lost 6 bases and J lost 1, with 15 bases in between. For the CDR3, the DNA is TGTGCCAGCAGTACCGGGAGGGGCAATAACTATGGCTACACCTTC. This translates into CASSTGRGNNYGYTF.

V usage is TRBV7-2 and J usage is TRBJ2-2; TRBD2 matches at 10 bases. Germline CDR1 is SGHTA and CDR2 is FQGNSA. The CDR3 length is 17 residues. Losses at the gene ends were 4 bases for V and 3 bases for J; bases not matched to a gene: 8. The CDR3 region has the DNA TGTGCCAGCAGCTCGCTTCTAGCGGGAGTGGACACCGGGGAGCTGTTTTTT. It codes for CASSSLLAGVDTGELFF. The variable domain in full, with the rest retrieved from reference TRBV7-2 and TRBJ2-2, is GAGVSQSPSNKVTEKGKDVELRCDPISGHTALYWYRQSLGQGLEFLIYFQGNSAPDKSGLPSDRFSAERTGGSVSTLTIQRTQQEDSAVYLCASSSLLAGVDTGELFFGEGSRLTVL.

The rearrangement uses TRBV4-1 and TRBJ1-2; 10 bases fit TRBD1. The V segment lost 0 bases and the J segment 2 bases; nucleotides outside the gene matches: 3. The length of the CDR3 is 16 residues. Germline CDR1 reads MGHRA; CDR2 reads YSYEKL. In DNA, the CDR3 is TGCGCCAGCAGCCAAGATCGGGGACAGGGGAACTATGGCTACACCTTC. Amino acid sequence: CASSQDRGQGNYGYTF.

The J gene is TRBJ2-7, the V gene TRBV6-4; 8 nucleotides line up with TRBD2. This CDR3 is built from 16 residues. CDR1 is MRHNA, CDR2 SNTAGT, per germline. With 6 bases clipped from V and 3 bases from J, the junction kept 13 bases outside the gene matches. Here the CDR3 reads CASRSREERGYYEQYF. The CDR3 DNA follows: TGTGCCAGCAGGTCGCGGGAGGAGCGGGGTTACTACGAGCAGTACTTC.

V usage is TRBV10-3 and J usage is TRBJ2-7, with D unresolved. Germline CDR1 reads ENHRY; CDR2 reads SYGVKD. CDR3 length equals 15 residues. V lost 2 bases and J 2 bases, leaving 13 bases between the germline ends. As DNA, the CDR3 is TGTGCCATCAGTGAGCCAGCTGACATGGCCTACGAGCAGTACTTC. This sequence encodes CAISEPADMAYEQYF.